The T cell receptor (beta chain) under discussion was sequenced for a study of blood T cell repertoires in COVID-19. Background on the study: The analysed material was cDNA or gDNA that came from T cells, B-cell-depleted T cells, or PBMCs.

Repertoires were generated with immunoSEQ multiplex PCR, while TCRdb's copy carries only in-frame clones and drops some. The repertoire includes 110,000 or so clones, over 70% of them detected once, and about 1.6% sits in the top ten. The V gene end was trimmed by 6 bases and the J gene end by 1 base; junction bases not matched to a gene: 3. The CDR3 runs 15 residues. Germline CDR1 is LNHDA and CDR2 is SQIVND (reference sequence). The clonotype comes from a man aged 45-65 years with acute or convalescent COVID-19. The chain combines TRBV19 with TRBJ2-2, with 9 bases lining up with TRBD2. Source material: peripheral blood. DNA for the CDR3: TGTGCCAGTAGCCGTAGCGGGGGGAACACCGGGGAGCTGTTTTTT. Protein sequence: CASSRSGGNTGELFF.